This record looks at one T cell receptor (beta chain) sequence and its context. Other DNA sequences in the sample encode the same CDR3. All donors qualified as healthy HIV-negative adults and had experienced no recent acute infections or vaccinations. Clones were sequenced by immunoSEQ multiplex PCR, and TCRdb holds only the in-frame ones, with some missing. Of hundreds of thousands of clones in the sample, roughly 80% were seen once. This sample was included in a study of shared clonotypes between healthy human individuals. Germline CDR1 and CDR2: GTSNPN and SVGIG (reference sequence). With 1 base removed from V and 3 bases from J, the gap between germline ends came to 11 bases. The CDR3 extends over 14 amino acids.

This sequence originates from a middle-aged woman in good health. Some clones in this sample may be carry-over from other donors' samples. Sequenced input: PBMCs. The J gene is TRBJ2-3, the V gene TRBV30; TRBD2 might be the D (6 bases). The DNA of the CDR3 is TGTGCCTGGAGTGACGGGACTTCTACAGATACGCAGTATTTT. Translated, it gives CAWSDGTSTDTQYF.